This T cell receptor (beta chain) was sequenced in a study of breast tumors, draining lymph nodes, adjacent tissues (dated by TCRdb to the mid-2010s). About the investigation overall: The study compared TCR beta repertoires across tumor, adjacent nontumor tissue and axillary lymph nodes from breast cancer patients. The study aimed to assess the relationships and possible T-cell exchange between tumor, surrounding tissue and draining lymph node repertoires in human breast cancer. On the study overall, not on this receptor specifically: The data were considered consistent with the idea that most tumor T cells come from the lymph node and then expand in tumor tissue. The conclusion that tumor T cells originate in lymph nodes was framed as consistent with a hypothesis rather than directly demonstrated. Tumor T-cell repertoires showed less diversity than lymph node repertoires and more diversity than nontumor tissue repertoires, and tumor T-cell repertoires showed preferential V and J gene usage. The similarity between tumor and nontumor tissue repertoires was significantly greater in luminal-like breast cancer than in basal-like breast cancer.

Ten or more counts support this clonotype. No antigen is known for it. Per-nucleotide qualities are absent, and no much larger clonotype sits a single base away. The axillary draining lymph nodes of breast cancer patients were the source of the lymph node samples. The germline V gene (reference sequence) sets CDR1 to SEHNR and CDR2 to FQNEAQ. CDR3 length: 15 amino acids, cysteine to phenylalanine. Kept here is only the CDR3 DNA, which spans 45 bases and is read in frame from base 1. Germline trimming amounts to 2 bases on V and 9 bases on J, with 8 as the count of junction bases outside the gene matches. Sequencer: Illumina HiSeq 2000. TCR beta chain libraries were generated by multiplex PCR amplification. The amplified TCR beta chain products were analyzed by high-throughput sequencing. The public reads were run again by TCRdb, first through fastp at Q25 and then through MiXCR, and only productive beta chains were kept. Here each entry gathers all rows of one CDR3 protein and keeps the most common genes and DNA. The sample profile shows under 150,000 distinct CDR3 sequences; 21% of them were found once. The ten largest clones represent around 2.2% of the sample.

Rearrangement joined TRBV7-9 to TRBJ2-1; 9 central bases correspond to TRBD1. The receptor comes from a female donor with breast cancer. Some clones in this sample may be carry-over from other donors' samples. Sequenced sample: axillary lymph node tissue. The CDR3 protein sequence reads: CASSLNRGLRSEQFF. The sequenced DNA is TGTGCCAGCAGCTTAAACAGGGGGCTTAGGAGTGAGCAGTTCTTC. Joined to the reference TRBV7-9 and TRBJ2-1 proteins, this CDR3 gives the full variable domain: DTGVSQNPRHKITKRGQNVTFRCDPISEHNRLYWYRQTLGQGPEFLTYFQNEAQLEKSRLLSDRFSAERPKGSFSTLEIQRTEQGDSAMYLCASSLNRGLRSEQFFGPGTRLTVL.